This T cell receptor (beta chain) was retrieved from a study of shared clonotypes between healthy human individuals. On the study more broadly: Donors consisted of a couple of women and a few men between 18 and 49.

Naive CD8 cells lacked CD45RO, underwent positive selection for CCR7 and left out terminally differentiated effector memory CD45RA+ cells. The CDR3 covers 18 residues. V lost 3 bases to trimming and J lost 5 bases, with 26 bases between them. Germline-derived CDR1 and CDR2 are SGHAT and FQNNGV. The repertoire was sequenced with immunoSEQ multiplex PCR; TCRdb's copy has only in-frame clones and lacks some. The repertoire holds some 2.1 million clones, with around 93% as singletons. The origin of this receptor is a man younger than 30 in good health. Some clones in this sample may be carry-over from other donors' samples. The chain has TRBV11-2 and TRBJ2-7, with D possibly matching TRBD2 (6 bases). Sequenced material: naive CD8+ T cells from PBMCs. CDR3 DNA sequence: TGTGCCAGCAGCTTGGGGTTCGCGCCAGCGGGCCCCTGGAACGAGCAGTACTTC. It is translated as CASSLGFAPAGPWNEQYF. Complete variable domain (other parts from reference TRBV11-2 and TRBJ2-7): EAGVAQSPRYKIIEKRQSVAFWCNPISGHATLYWYQQILGQGPKLLIQFQNNGVVDDSQLPKDRFSAERLKGVDSTLKIQPAKLEDSAVYLCASSLGFAPAGPWNEQYFGPGTRLTVT.